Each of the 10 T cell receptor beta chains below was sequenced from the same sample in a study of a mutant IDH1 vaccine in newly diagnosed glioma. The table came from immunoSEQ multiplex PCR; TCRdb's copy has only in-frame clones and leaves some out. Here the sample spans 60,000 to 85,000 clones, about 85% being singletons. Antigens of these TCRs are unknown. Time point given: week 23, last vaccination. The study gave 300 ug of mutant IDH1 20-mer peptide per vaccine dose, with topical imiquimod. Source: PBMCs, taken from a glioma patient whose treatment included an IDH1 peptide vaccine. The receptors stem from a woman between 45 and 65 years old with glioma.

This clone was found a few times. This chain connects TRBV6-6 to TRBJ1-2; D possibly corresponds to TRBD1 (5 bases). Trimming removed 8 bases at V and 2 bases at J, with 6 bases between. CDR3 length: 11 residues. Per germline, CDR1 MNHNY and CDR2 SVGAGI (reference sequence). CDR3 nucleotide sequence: TGTGCCAGCCGGGGGAACTATGGCTACACCTTC. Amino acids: CASRGNYGYTF.

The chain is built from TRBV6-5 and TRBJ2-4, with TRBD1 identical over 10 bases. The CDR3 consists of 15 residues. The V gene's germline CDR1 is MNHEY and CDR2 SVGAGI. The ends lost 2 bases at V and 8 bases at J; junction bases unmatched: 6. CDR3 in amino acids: CASSYEGQGRDIQYF. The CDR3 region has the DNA TGTGCCAGCAGTTACGAGGGACAGGGGAGGGACATTCAGTACTTC.

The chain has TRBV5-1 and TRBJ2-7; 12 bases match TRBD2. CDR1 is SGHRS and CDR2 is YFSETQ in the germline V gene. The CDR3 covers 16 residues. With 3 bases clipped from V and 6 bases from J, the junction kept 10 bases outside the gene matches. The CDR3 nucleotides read TGCGCCAGCAGCTGGACTGGACTAGCGGGGCGGGGCGAGCAGTACTTC. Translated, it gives CASSWTGLAGRGEQYF.

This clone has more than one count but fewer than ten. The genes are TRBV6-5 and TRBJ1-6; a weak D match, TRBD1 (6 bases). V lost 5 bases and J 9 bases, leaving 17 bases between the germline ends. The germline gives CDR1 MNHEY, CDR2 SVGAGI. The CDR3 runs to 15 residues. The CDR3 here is CASSLRDNTRSPLHF. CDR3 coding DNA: TGTGCCAGCAGTCTCCGGGACAATACCCGTTCACCCCTCCACTTT.

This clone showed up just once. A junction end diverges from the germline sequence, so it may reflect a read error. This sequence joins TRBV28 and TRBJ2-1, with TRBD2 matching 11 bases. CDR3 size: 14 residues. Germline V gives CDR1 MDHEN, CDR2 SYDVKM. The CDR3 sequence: CASILAGGFNEQFF. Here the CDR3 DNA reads TGTGCCAGCATTTTAGCGGGAGGGTTCAATGAGCAGTTCTTC.

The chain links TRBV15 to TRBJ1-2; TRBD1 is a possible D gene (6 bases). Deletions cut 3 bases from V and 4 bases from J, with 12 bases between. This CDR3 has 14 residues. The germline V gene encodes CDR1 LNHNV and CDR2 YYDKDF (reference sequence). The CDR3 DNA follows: TGTGCCACCAGCAGCGACAGGTCCGGCTATGGCTACACCTTC. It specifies CATSSDRSGYGYTF.

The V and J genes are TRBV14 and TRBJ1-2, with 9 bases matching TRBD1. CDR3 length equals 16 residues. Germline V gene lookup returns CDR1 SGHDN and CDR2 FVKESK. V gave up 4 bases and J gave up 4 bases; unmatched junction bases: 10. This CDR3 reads CASSRGTGHLRYGYTF. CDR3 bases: TGTGCCAGCAGCCGAGGGACAGGGCATCTGCGCTATGGCTACACCTTC.

CDR3 residues: CASSSGVEAFF. In DNA form, the CDR3 reads TGTGCCAGCAGTTCAGGGGTTGAAGCTTTCTTT. The genes are TRBV6-5 and TRBJ1-1, with D possibly matching TRBD1 (6 bases). This CDR3 is built from 11 residues. V was trimmed by 4 bases and J by 7 bases, leaving 7 bases between them. Looked up from germline, CDR1 is MNHEY and CDR2 is SVGAGI.

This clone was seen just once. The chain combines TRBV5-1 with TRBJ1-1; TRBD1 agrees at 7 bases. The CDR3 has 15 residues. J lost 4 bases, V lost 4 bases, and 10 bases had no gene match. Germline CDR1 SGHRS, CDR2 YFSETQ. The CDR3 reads CASSLGQNFGTEAFF. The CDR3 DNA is TGCGCCAGCAGCCTGGGACAGAACTTCGGCACTGAAGCTTTCTTT. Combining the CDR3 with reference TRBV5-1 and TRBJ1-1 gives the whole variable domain KAGVTQTPRYLIKTRGQQVTLSCSPISGHRSVSWYQQTPGQGLQFLFEYFSETQRNKGNFPGRFSGRQFSNSRSEMNVSTLELGDSALYLCASSLGQNFGTEAFFGQGTRLTVV.

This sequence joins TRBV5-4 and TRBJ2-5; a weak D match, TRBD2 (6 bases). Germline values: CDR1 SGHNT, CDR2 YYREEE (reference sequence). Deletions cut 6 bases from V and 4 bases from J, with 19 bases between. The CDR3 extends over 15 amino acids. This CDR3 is CASMASGGGGETQYF. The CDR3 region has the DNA TGTGCCAGCATGGCCTCTGGGGGAGGAGGAGAGACCCAGTACTTC.